Included here is one TCR beta chain sequence, with context. The data are from a study of blood T cell repertoires in COVID-19. At the level of the study: Acute-phase and convalescent COVID-19 samples originated in the United States, Italy and Spain. PBMCs, B-cell-depleted T cells, or T cells provided the cDNA or gDNA that made up the material.

Between the trimmed V and J ends, which lost 0 bases and 8 bases, there was a span of 18 bases. The CDR3 contains 16 residues. Germline V lookup: CDR1 LGHNA, CDR2 YSLEER. Participants, about 18 to 90 years old, spanned about 26 US areas. Profiled with immunoSEQ multiplex PCR; TCRdb holds only in-frame clones, not every one. The sample lists approximately 300,000 clones, about 85% occurring once. The rearrangement links TRBV4-3 to TRBJ2-3; the D gene is possibly TRBD2 (6 bases). This receptor was identified in a woman in her twenties or thirties who had been exposed to COVID-19. The sequenced sample was PBMCs or T cells enriched from blood (not recorded which). The CDR3 sequence is CASSQDQTGVLGTQYF. The CDR3 nucleotides read TGCGCCAGCAGCCAAGATCAGACGGGGGTTCTTGGTACGCAGTATTTT.